This T cell receptor beta chain was identified in a study of blood T cell repertoires in COVID-19. Using immunoSEQ multiplex PCR, the repertoire was profiled, and TCRdb retains in-frame clones only, with some absent. Among about 370,000 clones listed, roughly nine tenths were seen once. After removal of 3 bases from V and 0 bases from J, the junction contained 9 bases not matched to a gene. Germline V lookup: CDR1 KGHSH, CDR2 LQKENI. This CDR3 is built from 18 residues. The receptor comes from a man younger than 35 who had recovered from COVID-19. The chain uses TRBV18 and TRBJ2-3; 10 positions agree with TRBD1. The sample consisted of PBMCs or T cells enriched from blood (not recorded which). CDR3 amino acids: CASSPRQGAIASTDTQYF. DNA for the CDR3: TGTGCCAGCTCACCGAGACAGGGGGCCATTGCTAGCACAGATACGCAGTATTTT.